The 11 T cell receptor beta chains presented below share a single source sample, sequenced in a study of blood T cell repertoires in COVID-19. Assay: immunoSEQ multiplex PCR; the TCRdb copy retains only in-frame clones and omits some. The profile covers approximately 200,000 clones, with 85% to 90% appearing a single time and under 3% taken by the ten largest. Sequences were obtained from PBMCs or T cells enriched from blood (not recorded which). These receptors were collected from a woman in her thirties or forties with acute COVID-19.

The chain uses TRBV9 and TRBJ2-3, with 7 nucleotides matching TRBD2. This CDR3 spans 15 amino acids. Unmatched junction bases numbered 9, after V lost 4 bases and J lost 4 bases. Looked up from germline, CDR1 is SGDLS and CDR2 is YYNGEE. CDR3 in amino acids: CASSPWGGEADTQYF. DNA for the CDR3: TGTGCCAGCAGCCCTTGGGGGGGAGAGGCAGATACGCAGTATTTT.

The V gene is TRBV19, the J gene TRBJ2-3, with 8 bases fitting TRBD2. The CDR3 loop spans 14 amino acids. CDR1 LNHDA and CDR2 SQIVND come from the germline V gene (reference sequence). With 6 bases clipped from V and 1 base from J, the junction kept 3 bases outside the gene matches. CDR3 sequence: CASRDGGGTDTQYF. The CDR3 DNA reads as TGTGCCAGTAGGGACGGGGGGGGCACAGATACGCAGTATTTT.

This clone was seen only a few times. This chain joins TRBV18 and TRBJ2-3; the D gene is possibly TRBD2 (6 bases). CDR1 KGHSH and CDR2 LQKENI come from the germline V gene. The CDR3 runs 15 residues. Deletions cut 0 bases from V and 2 bases from J, with 9 bases between. This CDR3 reads CASSPPGLFTDTQYF. The CDR3 nucleotides are TGTGCCAGCTCACCACCGGGACTGTTCACAGATACGCAGTATTTT.

This clone was detected once. The rearrangement joins TRBV18 to TRBJ2-3; 9 bases are shared with TRBD2. CDR3 length: 14 amino acids. With 6 bases clipped from V and 5 bases from J, the junction kept 6 bases outside the gene matches. CDR1 and CDR2 (germline): KGHSH, LQKENI. The CDR3 spells CASSGLAAVDTQYF. As DNA, the CDR3 is TGTGCCAGCTCGGGACTAGCTGCCGTAGATACGCAGTATTTT.

The chain recombines TRBV5-8 with TRBJ2-7; TRBD2 matches at 15 bases. The junction had 6 bases not matched to a gene; V was cut back by 6 bases and J by 5 bases. The germline V gene has CDR1 SGHTS and CDR2 YDEGEE. The CDR3 extends over 15 amino acids. The CDR3 spells CASTRTSGGANEQYF. DNA for the CDR3: TGTGCCAGCACTCGGACTAGCGGGGGGGCGAACGAGCAGTACTTC.

V gene TRBV27 combines with J gene TRBJ2-1; the D is unclear. The V end lost 4 bases, the J end lost 4 bases, and 17 bases lay between the germline ends. Germline-derived CDR1 and CDR2 are MNHEY and SMNVEV (reference sequence). This CDR3 has 16 residues. The CDR3 DNA sequence: TGTGCCAGCAGTTCCCAACCACGGCTAGATTACAATGAGCAGTTCTTC. Translation gives CASSSQPRLDYNEQFF.

This chain uses TRBV13 with TRBJ2-7; 8 positions match TRBD2. Germline CDR1 PRHDT, CDR2 FYEKMQ (reference sequence). Trimming removed 5 bases from V and 2 bases from J; junction bases left unmatched: 2. CDR3 length equals 13 residues. This CDR3 reads CASSPGLAYEQYF. The CDR3 DNA sequence: TGTGCCAGCAGCCCGGGACTAGCCTACGAGCAGTACTTC.

The chain joins TRBV25-1 to TRBJ1-6; D call uncertain. This CDR3 region has 14 residues. Germline V gene lookup returns CDR1 MGHDK and CDR2 SYGVNS. The V end lost 6 bases, the J end lost 8 bases, and 14 bases lay between the germline ends. The CDR3: CASSSPLLDSPLHF. The CDR3 DNA reads as TGTGCCAGCAGCTCCCCCCTACTTGATTCACCCCTCCACTTT.

This chain uses TRBV4-1 with TRBJ2-1; 8 nucleotides line up with TRBD2. The trim removed 0 bases at V and 4 bases at J, leaving 2 bases unmatched. The CDR3 length is 15 residues. Germline V lookup: CDR1 MGHRA, CDR2 YSYEKL. The CDR3 DNA is TGCGCCAGCAGCCAAGATCGGGGGGGTTACAATGAGCAGTTCTTC. Its protein is CASSQDRGGYNEQFF.

The CDR3 DNA follows: TGCGCCAGCAGGCAAGCAGGGCGCGGAGAGATTAACTATGGCTACACCTTC. It codes for CASRQAGRGEINYGYTF. V gene TRBV5-1 combines with J gene TRBJ1-2; TRBD1 is a possible D gene (5 bases). The CDR3 runs 17 residues. CDR1 is SGHRS and CDR2 is YFSETQ in the germline V gene. V was pared by 5 bases and J by 1 base, with 21 bases between. Based on the CDR3 plus reference TRBV5-1 and TRBJ1-2, the full variable domain is KAGVTQTPRYLIKTRGQQVTLSCSPISGHRSVSWYQQTPGQGLQFLFEYFSETQRNKGNFPGRFSGRQFSNSRSEMNVSTLELGDSALYLCASRQAGRGEINYGYTFGSGTRLTVV.

This sequence joins TRBV10-3 and TRBJ1-5; no clear D. The CDR3 has 15 residues. V was cut by 0 bases and J by 3 bases, with 9 bases left in between. Germline loops: CDR1 ENHRY, CDR2 SYGVKD. The CDR3 nucleotides read TGTGCCATCAGTGAGTCAGGCGGGCACAATCAGCCCCAGCATTTT. It codes for CAISESGGHNQPQHF.